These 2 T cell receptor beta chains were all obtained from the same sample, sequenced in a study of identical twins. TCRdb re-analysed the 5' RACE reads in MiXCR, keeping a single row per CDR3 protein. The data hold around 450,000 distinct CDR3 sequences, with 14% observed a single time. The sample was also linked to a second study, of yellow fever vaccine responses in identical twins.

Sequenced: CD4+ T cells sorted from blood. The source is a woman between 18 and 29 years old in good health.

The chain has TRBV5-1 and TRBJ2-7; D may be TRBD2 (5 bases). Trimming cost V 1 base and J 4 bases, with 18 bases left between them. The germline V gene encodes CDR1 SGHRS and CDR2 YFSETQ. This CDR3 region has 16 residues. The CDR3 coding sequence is TGCGCCAGCAGCTTGAAGGGAACGGCGGGCCAATACGAGCAGTACTTC. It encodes CASSLKGTAGQYEQYF. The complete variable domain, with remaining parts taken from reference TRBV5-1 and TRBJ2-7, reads KAGVTQTPRYLIKTRGQQVTLSCSPISGHRSVSWYQQTPGQGLQFLFEYFSETQRNKGNFPGRFSGRQFSNSRSEMNVSTLELGDSALYLCASSLKGTAGQYEQYFGPGTRLTVT.

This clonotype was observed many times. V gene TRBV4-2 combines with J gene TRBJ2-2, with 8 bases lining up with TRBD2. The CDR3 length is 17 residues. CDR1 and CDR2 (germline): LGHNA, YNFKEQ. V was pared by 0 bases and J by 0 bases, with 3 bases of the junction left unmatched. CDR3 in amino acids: CASSQEAGGANTGELFF. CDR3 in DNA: TGTGCCAGCAGCCAAGAGGCGGGGGGCGCGAACACCGGGGAGCTGTTTTTT.